The following is a T cell receptor beta chain sequence with its context. Its target is unknown. Each of the CD4+ naive, central memory, regulatory and stem cell-like memory populations was sorted via CD45RO/CCR7/CD25/CD127/CD95/CD27. Sorting gave populations that all exceeded 95% purity. Expressed TCRB transcripts were sequenced after all isolated RNA was converted to cDNA. Generated by immunoSEQ multiplex PCR, the TCRdb table keeps only in-frame clones and is missing some. Altogether a few hundred thousand clones are present, roughly 25% being singletons, with the ten largest covering about 0.011%. The germline V gene encodes CDR1 SQVTM and CDR2 ANQGSEA. CDR3 length equals 16 residues. With V trimmed by 2 bases and J by 3 bases, 12 bases remained unmatched. These data are taken from a study of beta chain features in type 1 diabetes. Findings and caveats of the study: All four CD4+ subsets of Type 1 diabetes patients contained TCRB CDR3s that were moderately but significantly shorter. The naive, central memory and Treg TCRB repertoires showed an apparent similarity that was greater among patients than among healthy donors.

The sequencing input was naive CD4+ T cells from blood. This clonotype originated in a woman between 25 and 40 years old with type 1 diabetes. The chain employs TRBV29-1 and TRBJ2-5; 7 nucleotides line up with TRBD2. The CDR3 DNA sequence: TGCAGCGTTGAATTCTCACTTGGGGGGGGAGAAGAGACCCAGTACTTC. It yields the protein CSVEFSLGGGEETQYF. Supplemented by reference TRBV29-1 and TRBJ2-5, the full variable domain reads SAVISQKPSRDICQRGTSLTIQCQVDSQVTMMFWYRQQPGQSLTLIATANQGSEATYESGFVIDKFPISRPNLTFSTLTVSNMSPEDSSIYLCSVEFSLGGGEETQYFGPGTRLLVL.